Only one count was recorded for the clone carrying this TCR beta chain. Original analysis: The assay estimated nucleated cells by amplifying reference gene primers. Generated by immunoSEQ multiplex PCR, the TCRdb table keeps only in-frame clones and is missing some. V, J and clone size derive from that table, while D and trimming were established from the DNA sequence. The table includes 150,000 to 200,000 clones, about 87% detected once. These data belong to a study of blood T cell repertoires in COVID-19. For the study at large: COVID-19 samples, acute and convalescent, were from the United States, Italy and Spain.

The CDR3 length is 17 residues. The ends lost 5 bases at V and 9 bases at J; junction bases unmatched: 12. CDR1 and CDR2 (germline): SGHTA, FQGTGA. This chain uses TRBV7-3 with TRBJ2-1; 14 bases map to TRBD2. The receptor was isolated from a man aged 60-69 years with acute or convalescent COVID-19. Input material: peripheral blood. The chain's CDR3 is CASSEGLAGAARVEQFF. CDR3 in DNA: TGTGCCAGCAGCGAGGGACTAGCGGGGGCTGCTCGCGTTGAGCAGTTCTTC.